This T cell receptor (beta chain) was recorded in a study of T cell repertoires in ileal Crohn's disease. Study findings and constraints: High-frequency clones were more common in sorted CD8 than CD4 cells.

Each sample's TCRB immunosequencing used about 470 nanograms of biopsy DNA. TCRdb's copy holds only in-frame clones and misses some; the assay was immunoSEQ multiplex PCR. The sample has about 12,000 clones, around 70% seen once. Details on this clone: Its antigen remains unknown.

Time point meaning: neoterminal ileum biopsy at postoperative endoscopy, about 6 months after surgery. The germline V gene has CDR1 SGHRS and CDR2 YFSETQ. Trimming shortened V by 4 bases and J by 7 bases, and 13 bases separated the two germline ends. The CDR3 has 13 residues. The V gene is TRBV5-1, the J gene TRBJ2-3, with D possibly called TRBD1 or TRBD2 (6 bases each). The source material was ileal tissue. This receptor was taken from an adult with Crohn's disease. In DNA form, the CDR3 reads TGCGCCAGCAGCCCTGGGGGGCCTAATACGCAGTATTTT. It translates to CASSPGGPNTQYF.